This TCR beta chain emerged from a study of shared clonotypes between healthy human individuals. Study outcomes and limitations: Incomplete sequencing of sorted subsets was indicated by rarefaction despite large depth.

Note on this clone: As yet, its antigen is unknown.

Germline V gene data show CDR1 as SGHTA and CDR2 as FQGNSA. Trimming removed 5 bases from V and 6 bases from J, with 10 bases in between. The CDR3 consists of 13 residues. There were no recent acute infections or vaccinations among the donors, who were healthy HIV-negative adults. Partitioning of CD4+ cells yielded a CD45RA+ naive subset and a CD45RA-negative memory subset. The data were produced by immunoSEQ multiplex PCR, yet TCRdb's version contains in-frame clones alone and is incomplete. This sample has millions of clones, with approximately 94% found just once. The TCR originated in a man aged 18 to 35 in good health. Sequenced material: naive CD4+ T cells sorted from blood. Subset in this sample: CD45RA+ positively selected. The rearrangement uses TRBV7-2 and TRBJ1-4; tentatively, D is TRBD1 (5 bases). In nucleotides, the CDR3 is TGTGCCAGCAGCAGGGGAGGGGATGAAAAACTGTTTTTT. Translating it yields CASSRGGDEKLFF.